The clone carrying this T cell receptor beta chain has a handful of counts. Its target is unknown. The sample comes from a study of OX40 agonist ivuxolimab in advanced cancers. General study points: Expanded clones tended on average to be more numerous among CD8+ T cells than CD4+.

Clones were read by immunoSEQ multiplex PCR, and TCRdb kept only the in-frame ones, dropping some. Of 60,000 to 85,000 clones detected, 83% appear once; the ten largest clones hold more than 1.4%. V lost 3 bases to trimming and J lost 0 bases, with 8 bases between them. This CDR3 has 15 amino acids. Germline V gene sequence: CDR1 SGHAT, CDR2 FQNNGV. Here the sequenced sample was CD4+ or CD8+ T cells sorted from blood, taken in a trial of the OX40 agonist ivuxolimab. V gene TRBV11-2 combines with J gene TRBJ2-2; D unclear. The TCR was taken from an adult with an advanced solid tumor such as melanoma, head and neck, liver or kidney cancer. The DNA of the CDR3 is TGTGCCAGCAGCTTTAAACAGCCGAACACCGGGGAGCTGTTTTTT. Translated: CASSFKQPNTGELFF.